The 22 T cell receptor beta chains below all came from one sample that was sequenced in a study of cytotoxic CD8 clonotypes in ibrutinib-treated CLL. Profiled with immunoSEQ multiplex PCR; TCRdb holds only in-frame clones, not every one. Here the sample spans 250,000 to 350,000 clones, approximately 79% being singletons. The sequenced sample was PBMCs, obtained at disease progression, from a patient treated with ibrutinib. These receptors were obtained from a human donor with chronic lymphocytic leukemia.

This clone was found a few times. The rearrangement links TRBV10-3 to TRBJ2-1, with D unresolved. V gave up 3 bases and J gave up 0 bases, with 15 bases separating them. The CDR3 sequence is 17 residues long. Per germline, CDR1 ENHRY and CDR2 SYGVKD. DNA for the CDR3: TGTGCCATCAGTGACTCTAGTCAGACGAACTCCTACAATGAGCAGTTCTTC. It specifies CAISDSSQTNSYNEQFF.

The chain recombines TRBV2 with TRBJ1-1; D unclear. CDR1 is SNHLY and CDR2 is FYNNEI in the germline V gene. The ends were cut back, 2 bases at V and 1 base at J, with 5 bases in the middle. The CDR3 sequence is 13 residues long. The chain's CDR3 is CASSEHRNTEAFF. The CDR3 bases are TGTGCCAGCAGTGAACACAGGAACACTGAAGCTTTCTTT.

V usage is TRBV19 and J usage is TRBJ2-5; no clear D gene. V was shortened by 6 bases and J by 5 bases, with 13 bases between the two germline ends. This CDR3 has 13 amino acids. The germline V gene has CDR1 LNHDA and CDR2 SQIVND (reference sequence). The CDR3 DNA reads TGTGCCAGTAGCCAAGATGTCAGGGAGACCCAGTACTTC. Encoded protein: CASSQDVRETQYF.

The chain joins TRBV5-1 to TRBJ2-1; TRBD1 might be the D (5 bases). Germline values: CDR1 SGHRS, CDR2 YFSETQ. The CDR3 is made up of 13 amino acids. V was cut by 2 bases and J by 6 bases, with 9 bases left in between. The CDR3, as DNA: TGCGCCAGCAGCTTCCAGGGAAGCAATGAGCAGTTCTTC. Protein product: CASSFQGSNEQFF.

The rearrangement joins TRBV6-6 to TRBJ2-7; maybe TRBD2 (5 bases). The CDR3 has 16 amino acids. Germline-derived CDR1 and CDR2 are MNHNY and SVGAGI (reference sequence). Trimming pared 0 bases from V and 0 bases from J, leaving 12 bases between. The CDR3 loop reads CASSYSQLVNSYEQYF. In DNA form, the CDR3 reads TGTGCCAGCAGTTACTCCCAACTAGTAAACTCCTACGAGCAGTACTTC.

The rearrangement joins TRBV29-1 to TRBJ1-1, with D possibly being TRBD1 (5 bases). The CDR3 runs 13 residues. The ends were cut back, 3 bases at V and 3 bases at J, with 11 bases in the middle. Germline CDR1 is SQVTM and CDR2 is ANQGSEA. CDR3 residues: CSVEWGLDTEAFF. DNA for the CDR3: TGCAGCGTTGAGTGGGGCTTGGACACTGAAGCTTTCTTT. Supplemented by reference TRBV29-1 and TRBJ1-1, the full variable domain reads SAVISQKPSRDICQRGTSLTIQCQVDSQVTMMFWYRQQPGQSLTLIATANQGSEATYESGFVIDKFPISRPNLTFSTLTVSNMSPEDSSIYLCSVEWGLDTEAFFGQGTRLTVV.

V and J are TRBV5-1 and TRBJ2-5, with 8 bases lining up with TRBD1. The CDR3 loop spans 13 amino acids. The V segment lost 4 bases and the J segment 4 bases; nucleotides outside the gene matches: 3. Germline CDR1 reads SGHRS; CDR2 reads YFSETQ. The CDR3 DNA reads TGCGCCAGCAGCAACGGACAGGGAGAGACCCAGTACTTC. It translates to CASSNGQGETQYF. The whole variable domain, remainder taken from reference TRBV5-1 and TRBJ2-5, is KAGVTQTPRYLIKTRGQQVTLSCSPISGHRSVSWYQQTPGQGLQFLFEYFSETQRNKGNFPGRFSGRQFSNSRSEMNVSTLELGDSALYLCASSNGQGETQYFGPGTRLLVL.

CDR3 bases: TGCGCCAGCAGCTTGGCATTGGACAGGGAATACAATGAGCAGTTCTTC. This translates into CASSLALDREYNEQFF. V gene TRBV5-1 combines with J gene TRBJ2-1; 8 bases fit TRBD1. The germline CDR1 and CDR2 sequences are SGHRS and YFSETQ. The CDR3 consists of 16 residues. V was pared by 0 bases and J by 4 bases, with 6 bases of the junction left unmatched.

This clone has a handful of counts. Here the CDR3 DNA reads TGTGCCTGGACAGTTGAAGCTTTCTTT. It translates to CAWTVEAFF. This rearrangement joins TRBV30 to TRBJ1-1; D gene unclear. The germline gives CDR1 GTSNPN, CDR2 SVGIG (reference sequence). This CDR3 contains 9 residues. V was pared by 4 bases and J by 7 bases, with 4 bases between. Full variable domain (rest looked up from reference TRBV30 and TRBJ1-1): SQTIHQWPATLVQPVGSPLSLECTVEGTSNPNLYWYRQAAGRGLQLLFYSVGIGQISSEVPQNLSASRPQDRQFILSSKKLLLSDSGFYLCAWTVEAFFGQGTRLTVV.

V is TRBV11-2 and J is TRBJ2-1; TRBD2 matches at 11 bases. Germline lookup yields CDR1 SGHAT and CDR2 FQNNGV. The CDR3 runs 16 residues. After removal of 2 bases from V and 8 bases from J, the junction contained 8 bases not matched to a gene. Written as DNA, the CDR3 is TGTGCCAGCAGCTTAACCCCTAGCGGGAGGAACGATGAGCAGTTCTTC. It is translated as CASSLTPSGRNDEQFF.

The chain joins TRBV6-5 to TRBJ1-1; D is unresolved. The V gene lost 6 bases and the J gene lost 0 bases, with 14 bases spanning the gap. Germline V gene sequence: CDR1 MNHEY, CDR2 SVGAGI. There are 15 residues in the CDR3. CDR3 coding DNA: TGTGCCAGCAGCCGCCCAAGGAGAGTGAACACTGAAGCTTTCTTT. Residues: CASSRPRRVNTEAFF.

The J gene is TRBJ1-4, the V gene TRBV7-2, with a tentative D call TRBD1 (5 bases). Germline values: CDR1 SGHTA, CDR2 FQGNSA. The length of the CDR3 is 14 residues. V was clipped by 5 bases and J by 5 bases, with 12 bases between them. The DNA of the CDR3 is TGTGCCAGCAGCCAGGCAGGGCTGAATGAAAAACTGTTTTTT. Its protein is CASSQAGLNEKLFF.

V gene TRBV9 combines with J gene TRBJ2-5; 9 bases line up with TRBD2. The CDR3 runs to 14 residues. Germline V gene data show CDR1 as SGDLS and CDR2 as YYNGEE. J lost 5 bases, V lost 4 bases, and 6 bases had no gene match. CDR3 protein: CASSLGTSRETQYF. The CDR3 region has the DNA TGTGCCAGCAGCCTCGGGACTAGCAGGGAGACCCAGTACTTC.

A remark on this clone: Compared with germline, one end of the junction differs, possibly owing to a read error. This sequence joins TRBV7-6 and TRBJ1-1; D not certain. CDR3 size: 15 residues. Germline V CDR1 and CDR2: SGHVS, FNYEAQ. The CDR3 region is CASSSNPAGKGLPLF. The CDR3 coding sequence is TGTGCCAGCAGCTCAAACCCGGCCGGGAAGGGCCTACCCCTCTTT.

The rearrangement joins TRBV28 to TRBJ1-1; D is unresolved. The CDR3 length is 15 residues. V was trimmed by 7 bases and J by 5 bases, leaving 20 bases between them. CDR1 is MDHEN, CDR2 SYDVKM, per germline. CDR3 coding DNA: TGTGCCAGCACGGGTTTACGGGCAAGAAGAACTGAAGCTTTCTTT. The encoded protein is CASTGLRARRTEAFF.

The V gene is TRBV6-5, the J gene TRBJ2-1; D gene unclear. The CDR3 totals 16 residues. The V end lost 0 bases, the J end lost 9 bases, and 18 bases lay between the germline ends. Germline loops: CDR1 MNHEY, CDR2 SVGAGI. The CDR3 sequence: CASSYSRSSLASEQFF. CDR3 DNA sequence: TGTGCCAGCAGTTACTCGAGGTCCTCGTTGGCCAGTGAGCAGTTCTTC.

The rearrangement joins TRBV9 to TRBJ2-1; D is unresolved. The CDR3 spans 13 residues. The V gene lost 4 bases and the J gene lost 2 bases, with 7 bases spanning the gap. Germline assignment: CDR1 SGDLS and CDR2 YYNGEE. The CDR3 region is CASSKGTYNEQFF. For the CDR3, the DNA is TGTGCCAGCAGCAAAGGGACCTACAATGAGCAGTTCTTC.

The chain recombines TRBV29-1 with TRBJ2-7, with TRBD2 matching over 13 bases. This CDR3 has 15 amino acids. With 3 bases clipped from V and 0 bases from J, the junction kept 2 bases outside the gene matches. Germline V gene sequence: CDR1 SQVTM, CDR2 ANQGSEA. The CDR3 is CSVEGLAGSSYEQYF. The CDR3 DNA reads TGCAGCGTTGAGGGACTAGCGGGAAGCTCCTACGAGCAGTACTTC.

The chain is built from TRBV7-3 and TRBJ1-2; D may be TRBD1 (6 bases). The CDR3 has 15 residues. Germline V gene lookup returns CDR1 SGHTA and CDR2 FQGTGA. V lost 6 bases, J lost 7 bases, and 21 bases lay in between. The CDR3 DNA is TGTGCCAGCAGTCCAAAGGAGGGGGAATTACGTGGCTACACCTTC. Protein product: CASSPKEGELRGYTF. The entire variable domain, with the rest obtained from reference TRBV7-3 and TRBJ1-2, is as follows: GAGVSQTPSNKVTEKGKYVELRCDPISGHTALYWYRQSLGQGPEFLIYFQGTGAADDSGLPNDRFFAVRPEGSVSTLKIQRTERGDSAVYLCASSPKEGELRGYTFGSGTRLTVV.

The chain recombines TRBV2 with TRBJ2-3; 8 bases line up with TRBD1. The V and J ends lost 8 bases and 0 bases, in that order; junction bases with no gene match: 1. Germline CDR1 SNHLY, CDR2 FYNNEI. The CDR3 covers 13 residues. The CDR3: CASGQGSTDTQYF. The CDR3 nucleotides are TGTGCCAGCGGACAGGGAAGCACAGATACGCAGTATTTT.

This clone was observed a few times. The V gene is TRBV7-2, the J gene TRBJ2-7, with TRBD2 as a possible D gene (6 bases). The germline V gene has CDR1 SGHTA and CDR2 FQGNSA. V lost 5 bases and J 7 bases, leaving 15 bases between the germline ends. This CDR3 has 13 amino acids. The CDR3 loop reads CASSHTSLGEQYF. CDR3 DNA sequence: TGTGCCAGCAGCCATACTAGCTTGGGGGAGCAGTACTTC.

The chain is built from TRBV7-9 and TRBJ2-1; D remains ambiguous. The CDR3 length is 13 residues. Trimming left V 5 bases short and J 8 bases short, with 13 bases between. Germline loops: CDR1 SEHNR, CDR2 FQNEAQ (reference sequence). The chain's CDR3 is CASSTFIVDEQFF. DNA of the CDR3: TGTGCCAGCAGCACCTTTATCGTGGATGAGCAGTTCTTC.